This TCR beta chain was found in a study of regulatory T cells in long-lasting Graves disease. Findings and limits, study-wide: Favoring TRBV28, TRBJ1-2 and TRBJ2-5 was a feature seen in persistent disease. What was studied was peripheral blood only, and not thyroid tissue.

The CDR3 is 14 residues long. V was cut by 5 bases and J by 6 bases, with 17 bases left in between. Noted time point: newly diagnosed GD, antithyroid drugs for less than 3 months. There was RNA extracted from PBMCs, and the TCR library was made from it. Library construction for TCR beta used iRepertoire HTBI primers and Arm-PCR of CDR3 regions. TCRdb processed the multiplex PCR reads anew with MiXCR; each CDR3 protein has one entry. The sample records some 490,000 distinct CDR3 sequences, around 12% being singletons. This clonotype occurred many times. What it binds is unknown. This sample was shared with a second study, whose subject was T cells in Graves' hyperthyroidism and ophthalmopathy.

The V call is TRBV12-3 or TRBV12-4, the J call TRBJ2-7; D is perhaps TRBD1 (5 bases). The sequence was collected from a woman between 25 and 40 years old with Graves disease. The source was peripheral blood mononuclear cells (PBMCs), collected at new diagnosis, from a patient treated with antithyroid drugs. CDR3 region: CASSAPGFVREQYF. The CDR3 DNA reads as TGTGCCAGCAGTGCACCAGGGTTCGTACGCGAGCAGTACTTC.